The present entry profiles one TCR beta chain with its context. Antigen specificity is unknown. The source of the sample is a study of cytomegalovirus exposure and HLA in healthy donors. Study-level background: Around 79 million unique TCRs, all from HLA-typed donors, were included in an early release of the data.

Both 60 Vbeta primers and 13 Jbeta primers went into the PCR. Here immunoSEQ multiplex PCR was the method, and the copy in TCRdb shows in-frame clones only, minus some. The table records 100,000 to 150,000 clones, about 80% of them present only once. This CDR3 is 16 amino acids long. The germline V gene encodes CDR1 SGDLS and CDR2 YYNGEE. V lost 3 bases to trimming and J lost 9 bases, with 21 bases between them. Whole-study results and caveats: Evidence from a later analysis indicated that most CMV-associated TCR beta chains looked HLA-restricted. TCR beta chains numbering about 160 were designated cytomegalovirus-associated.

This TCR was sampled from a man aged 25 to 45 in good health and CMV-seropositive. V is TRBV9 and J is TRBJ2-2; tentative D call: TRBD1 (6 bases). The sample taken for sequencing was PBMCs. In DNA form, the CDR3 reads TGTGCCAGCAGCGCCCCTCCCGGGACACAGTACAGGGAGCTGTTTTTT. This codes for CASSAPPGTQYRELFF.